The T cell receptor (beta chain) under discussion was sequenced for a study of T cell responses to AZD1222 COVID-19 vaccine. Overall study context: Second doses were pooled across both intervals (about 4 or about 12 weeks). Study-level findings and limits: Unmutated regions of variants are reportedly targeted by nearly half of spike-specific TCRs. The sample set comprised mostly white British donors with more females, and clonal diversity was possibly underestimated.

Using immunoSEQ multiplex PCR, the repertoire was profiled, and TCRdb retains in-frame clones only, with some absent. The data show 100,000 to 150,000 clones, 70% to 90% seen once. Looked up from germline, CDR1 is SGHTS and CDR2 is YDEGEE. This CDR3 is 14 amino acids long. V lost 5 bases to trimming and J lost 7 bases, with 16 bases between them. Worth noting for this clone: Antigen specificity is unknown.

This receptor was taken from an adult in good health. The specimen was peripheral blood, collected on day 0 of AZD1222 vaccination. The chain links TRBV5-8 to TRBJ1-5; D ambiguous. The CDR3 reads CASSSGPARQPQHF. The CDR3 coding sequence is TGTGCCAGCAGTTCCGGACCTGCCCGGCAGCCCCAGCATTTT.